These T cell receptor beta chains were read from a single sample in a study of T-cell memory formation after mild COVID-19. MiXCR was run by TCRdb on the 5' RACE reads, yielding one entry per CDR3 protein. The sample has approximately 180,000 distinct CDR3 sequences, roughly 17% seen once; the top ten hold about 2%. Input material: PBMCs or a T cell subset sorted from them (not recorded which). These receptors were collected from an adult woman who had mild COVID-19 (a few samples of this study predate the infection). Cell type and time point are not known. The CDR3 runs from the conserved cysteine through the conserved F or W.

>TRBV7-2|TRBJ1-1
CASSLLGGSTEAFF
>TRBV7-9|TRBJ2-7
CASGTSPEEQYF
>TRBV4-2|TRBJ2-3
CASSQDKGTSGTTDTQYF
>TRBV5-5|TRBJ1-5
CASTPGTGEYQPQHF
>TRBV30|TRBJ1-1
CAWRVGTLNTEAFF
>TRBV6-1|TRBJ2-2
CASSERFGLATGELFF
>TRBV19|TRBJ1-5
CASSPTGQPQHF
>TRBV18|TRBJ2-1
CASSRAPGESEQFF
>TRBV7-3|TRBJ2-3
CASSSGLAGAADTQYF
>TRBV6-4|TRBJ1-1
CASSALTGGEAFF